The next 29 T cell receptor beta chains were all read from a single sample in a study of T cells after posttransplantation cyclophosphamide. Sequencing used immunoSEQ multiplex PCR; TCRdb keeps in-frame clones, though not all of them. In the table there are fewer than 40,000 clones, 85% to 90% of which are singletons. The specimen sequenced was PBMCs. The receptors derive from a woman in her thirties or forties with a blood cancer, CMV-positive, and with a related stem cell donor.

This sequence joins TRBV6-4 and TRBJ2-2, with TRBD1 identical over 11 bases. J gave up 4 bases and V 8 bases, and 9 bases lay outside the gene matches. CDR3 length equals 16 residues. Germline values: CDR1 MRHNA, CDR2 SNTAGT. In DNA, the CDR3 is TGTGCCAGCGGACGGACAGGGGGCGACGGCACCGGGGAGCTGTTTTTT. It is translated as CASGRTGGDGTGELFF.

The J gene is TRBJ2-1, the V gene TRBV18; 8 bases are a match to TRBD1. Unmatched junction bases numbered 9, after V lost 5 bases and J lost 6 bases. The V gene's germline CDR1 is KGHSH and CDR2 LQKENI. The CDR3 length is 15 residues. The CDR3 nucleotides are TGTGCCAGCTCAGCGCGGACAGGGATGGTCAATGAGCAGTTCTTC. Translating gives CASSARTGMVNEQFF.

The V and J genes are TRBV4-2 and TRBJ1-5; D possibly corresponds to TRBD1 (5 bases). The CDR3 is made up of 14 amino acids. V shed 0 bases and J shed 5 bases, with 8 bases lying between them. CDR1 and CDR2 (germline): LGHNA, YNFKEQ. In DNA, the CDR3 is TGTGCCAGCAGCCAAGACAGGGTCGATCAGCCCCAGCATTTT. It encodes CASSQDRVDQPQHF.

The J gene is TRBJ1-5, the V gene TRBV12-1; the table assigns TRBD1, which was not confirmed against the DNA. TRBV12-1 is flagged as a pseudogene. The CDR3 sequence is 15 residues long. The CDR3 DNA is TGTGCCAGCAGCTCCCTCAGGAATAGCAATCAGCCCCAGCATTTT. Amino acid sequence: CASSSLRNSNQPQHF.

J is TRBJ1-2 and V is TRBV28; a possible D gene is TRBD1 (5 bases). The CDR3 has 14 amino acids. Germline loops: CDR1 MDHEN, CDR2 SYDVKM. Trimming left V 2 bases short and J 7 bases short, with 14 bases between. The CDR3 coding sequence is TGTGCCAGCAGTTTAGGACATCTGCTTCGTGGCTACACCTTC. Its translation: CASSLGHLLRGYTF.

The chain joins TRBV27 to TRBJ2-5; the match to TRBD2 covers 13 bases. CDR1 is MNHEY and CDR2 is SMNVEV in the germline V gene (reference sequence). The J segment lost 0 bases and the V segment lost 2 bases, leaving 0 bases of the junction unmatched. This CDR3 region has 16 residues. CDR3 bases: TGTGCCAGCAGTTTAGGACTAGCGGGGGACCAAGAGACCCAGTACTTC. Encoded protein: CASSLGLAGDQETQYF.

The gene calls are TRBV6-6 and TRBJ2-1, with 7 bases identical to TRBD2. This CDR3 has 16 amino acids. The germline CDR1 and CDR2 sequences are MNHNY and SVGAGI (reference sequence). The junction had 11 bases not matched to a gene; V was cut back by 2 bases and J by 7 bases. CDR3 DNA: TGTGCCAGCAGTTACGGGGGGGGAGGTTCCAGAAATGAGCAGTTCTTC. It is translated as CASSYGGGGSRNEQFF.

The CDR3, as DNA: TGCGCCAGCAGCTTATACAGGGGGATGGACACTGAAGCTTTCTTT. The encoded protein is CASSLYRGMDTEAFF. The J gene is TRBJ1-1, the V gene TRBV5-1; 8 positions match TRBD1. V was pared by 2 bases and J by 3 bases, with 6 bases of the junction left unmatched. The CDR3 has 15 residues. CDR1 and CDR2 (germline): SGHRS, YFSETQ.

The chain links TRBV7-9 to TRBJ2-3, with a weak D call TRBD1 (5 bases). CDR3 size: 15 residues. Germline values: CDR1 SEHNR, CDR2 FQNEAQ (reference sequence). With 1 base removed from V and 0 bases from J, the gap between germline ends came to 8 bases. The CDR3 DNA sequence: TGTGCCAGCAGCTTAGTAGGGGCTAGCACAGATACGCAGTATTTT. Encoded protein: CASSLVGASTDTQYF.

Concerning this clone itself: One end of the junction varies from germline; a read error may be responsible. The chain has TRBV7-7 and TRBJ2-2, with TRBD1 identical over 7 bases. This CDR3 is 15 amino acids long. CDR1 is SSHAT, CDR2 FNYEAQ, per germline (reference sequence). The CDR3 region is CASSLGTANTGELFF. CDR3 nucleotides: TGTGCTAGCAGCCTCGGGACAGCGAACACCGGGGAGCTGTTTTTT.

This chain uses TRBV4-3 with TRBJ2-1; D is undetermined. The CDR3 is 15 amino acids. Trimming removed 1 base from V and 8 bases from J, with 15 bases in between. The germline V gene has CDR1 LGHNA and CDR2 YSLEER. CDR3 sequence reads: CASSQGVSGSDEQFF. CDR3 nucleotides: TGCGCCAGCAGCCAAGGGGTTTCCGGGTCGGATGAGCAGTTCTTC.

The sample holds a few counts of this clone. The chain combines TRBV25-1 with TRBJ2-5; 15 bases are shared with TRBD2. This CDR3 is built from 17 residues. V gave up 3 bases and J gave up 5 bases; unmatched junction bases: 7. The germline CDR1 and CDR2 sequences are MGHDK and SYGVNS. The CDR3: CASSDRTSGGGRETQYF. CDR3 DNA sequence: TGTGCCAGCAGTGACAGGACTAGCGGGGGGGGACGGGAGACCCAGTACTTC.

This chain joins TRBV7-3 and TRBJ2-4, with 9 bases matching TRBD1. Trimming removed 0 bases from V and 6 bases from J; junction bases left unmatched: 3. The CDR3 extends over 15 amino acids. Germline values: CDR1 SGHTA, CDR2 FQGTGA. Here the CDR3 reads CASSLTGTGLNIQYF. The CDR3 nucleotides are TGTGCCAGCAGCTTAACCGGGACAGGGCTAAACATTCAGTACTTC. The whole variable domain, remainder taken from reference TRBV7-3 and TRBJ2-4, is GAGVSQTPSNKVTEKGKYVELRCDPISGHTALYWYRQSLGQGPEFLIYFQGTGAADDSGLPNDRFFAVRPEGSVSTLKIQRTERGDSAVYLCASSLTGTGLNIQYFGAGTRLSVL.

The CDR3, as DNA: TGTGCCAGCAGCCCCGGGACACCCTACGAGCAGTACTTC. This sequence encodes CASSPGTPYEQYF. The chain combines TRBV27 with TRBJ2-7; D is possibly TRBD1 (6 bases). The CDR3 loop spans 13 amino acids. Germline CDR1 and CDR2: MNHEY and SMNVEV (reference sequence). Trimming left V 6 bases short and J 2 bases short, with 11 bases between.

J is TRBJ2-1 and V is TRBV7-9; D is perhaps TRBD2 (5 bases). CDR3 length equals 12 residues. Germline V CDR1 and CDR2: SEHNR, FQNEAQ (reference sequence). Deletions cut 5 bases from V and 10 bases from J, with 12 bases between. The CDR3 coding sequence is TGTGCCAGCAGCCTAAGGACGGGAGAGCAGTTCTTC. Translation: CASSLRTGEQFF.

The sample holds a few counts of this clone. The chain couples TRBV6-1 to TRBJ2-1; no definite D call. This CDR3 spans 13 amino acids. V shed 5 bases and J shed 4 bases, with 9 bases lying between them. Germline V gene sequence: CDR1 MNHNS, CDR2 SASEGT. The CDR3 reads CASSIRSYNEQFF. DNA of the CDR3: TGTGCCAGCAGTATTCGCAGTTACAATGAGCAGTTCTTC.

The chain links TRBV19 to TRBJ1-1, with 12 nucleotides matching TRBD1. CDR3 length: 18 residues. V was clipped by 4 bases and J by 4 bases; unmatched bases: 13. CDR1 is LNHDA, CDR2 SQIVND, per germline (reference sequence). For the CDR3, the DNA is TGTGCCAGTAGTACAGGGACAGGGGGCGGTTTAGCGGCCACTGAAGCTTTCTTT. Translating gives CASSTGTGGGLAATEAFF.

Comments on this clone: Its ends do not fully match the called genes, so a read error is possible. This sample also contains other DNA sequences that code for the same CDR3. The rearrangement uses TRBV2 and TRBJ1-6; D gene uncertain. The CDR3 has 12 residues. CDR1 is SNHLY and CDR2 is FYNNEI in the germline V gene. CDR3 residues: CASERDNSPLHF. In DNA, the CDR3 is TGTGCCAGCGAGAGGGATAATTCCCCCCTCCACTTT.

The chain employs TRBV5-1 and TRBJ1-1; D is unclear. This CDR3 is built from 14 residues. The germline gives CDR1 SGHRS, CDR2 YFSETQ. Trimming removed 2 bases from V and 4 bases from J, with 12 bases in between. CDR3 sequence reads: CASSLGSWSTEAFF. The CDR3 DNA sequence: TGCGCCAGCAGCTTAGGGAGTTGGTCCACTGAAGCTTTCTTT.

The V call is TRBV29-1, the J call TRBJ2-7; D is unresolved. Trimming took 3 bases from V and 3 from J, leaving 9 bases between them. Per germline, CDR1 SQVTM and CDR2 ANQGSEA. The CDR3 length is 12 residues. This chain's CDR3 is CSVEAEDYEQYF. The CDR3 DNA follows: TGCAGCGTTGAGGCTGAGGACTACGAGCAGTACTTC.

V and J are TRBV9 and TRBJ2-7; the match to TRBD2 covers 7 bases. The CDR3 extends over 15 amino acids. The V and J ends lost 0 bases and 4 bases, in that order; junction bases with no gene match: 7. Germline CDR1 SGDLS, CDR2 YYNGEE. The CDR3 bases are TGTGCCAGCAGCGTAGTTGGTAGCGGGTTGTACGAGCAGTACTTC. The encoded protein is CASSVVGSGLYEQYF.

The chain recombines TRBV7-2 with TRBJ2-7; TRBD2 matches 10 bases. This CDR3 is 15 amino acids long. Trimming took 3 bases from V and 5 from J; bases not matched to a gene: 7. The germline V gene encodes CDR1 SGHTA and CDR2 FQGNSA. CDR3 sequence (DNA): TGTGCCAGCAGCTTTTTTCCGGGACTAGCGAACGAGCAGTACTTC. This sequence encodes CASSFFPGLANEQYF.

This sequence joins TRBV6-1 and TRBJ1-3; 7 bases line up with TRBD1. Germline V gives CDR1 MNHNS, CDR2 SASEGT. The V gene end was trimmed by 6 bases and the J gene end by 4 bases; junction bases not matched to a gene: 6. The CDR3 runs 14 residues. The CDR3, as DNA: TGTGCCAGCAGGTCGACAGGGACCGGAAACACCATATATTTT. Its protein product is CASRSTGTGNTIYF.

The J gene is TRBJ2-1, the V gene TRBV9; weak D call: TRBD2 (5 bases). Germline-derived CDR1 and CDR2 are SGDLS and YYNGEE. The CDR3 consists of 15 residues. V lost 0 bases to trimming and J lost 0 bases, with 7 bases between them. The CDR3 spells CASSVGGNSYNEQFF. For the CDR3, the DNA is TGTGCCAGCAGCGTAGGAGGGAACTCCTACAATGAGCAGTTCTTC.

This chain joins TRBV7-9 and TRBJ2-5; TRBD2 matches at 9 bases. Germline trimming cut 5 bases from V and 4 bases from J; bases unmatched to any gene: 8. Germline-derived CDR1 and CDR2 are SEHNR and FQNEAQ (reference sequence). This CDR3 has 15 amino acids. The CDR3 loop reads CASSGTGTSTETQYF. For the CDR3, the DNA is TGTGCCAGCAGCGGAACCGGGACTAGCACAGAGACCCAGTACTTC. Full variable domain (missing parts from reference TRBV7-9 and TRBJ2-5): DTGVSQNPRHKITKRGQNVTFRCDPISEHNRLYWYRQTLGQGPEFLTYFQNEAQLEKSRLLSDRFSAERPKGSFSTLEIQRTEQGDSAMYLCASSGTGTSTETQYFGPGTRLLVL.

The chain carries TRBV7-9 and TRBJ2-1; TRBD2 agrees at 9 bases. CDR1 and CDR2 (germline): SEHNR, FQNEAQ (reference sequence). This CDR3 is 15 amino acids long. Germline trimming cut 3 bases from V and 7 bases from J; bases unmatched to any gene: 7. CDR3 loop: CASSLIESGGNEQFF. As DNA, the CDR3 is TGTGCCAGCAGCTTGATCGAGAGCGGGGGGAATGAGCAGTTCTTC.

For this clone: The germline gene is not matched at one end of the junction; a read error may be the cause. V and J are TRBV5-1 and TRBJ2-7, with TRBD1 identical over 9 bases. CDR1 is SGHRS and CDR2 is YFSETQ in the germline V gene. The CDR3 loop spans 14 amino acids. The CDR3 coding sequence is TGTGCCAGCAGCTTTACAGGGGGCGAATACGAGCAGTACTTC. Its protein is CASSFTGGEYEQYF.

The rearrangement uses TRBV19 and TRBJ2-3; 10 positions agree with TRBD2. With V trimmed by 3 bases and J by 5 bases, 8 bases remained unmatched. In germline, CDR1 is LNHDA, CDR2 SQIVND (reference sequence). The CDR3 loop spans 16 amino acids. The CDR3 loop reads CASSIDTSGKGDTQYF. CDR3 DNA sequence: TGTGCCAGTAGTATTGATACTAGCGGGAAGGGAGATACGCAGTATTTT.

The chain links TRBV27 to TRBJ2-3, with 11 positions matching TRBD1. Germline V gives CDR1 MNHEY, CDR2 SMNVEV (reference sequence). The CDR3 has 15 amino acids. The V segment lost 5 bases and the J segment 5 bases; nucleotides outside the gene matches: 6. CDR3 amino acids: CASSPRTGGEDTQYF. DNA of the CDR3: TGTGCCAGCAGTCCCAGGACAGGGGGCGAAGATACGCAGTATTTT.